This T cell receptor (beta chain) was recovered during a study of cytomegalovirus exposure and HLA in healthy donors. On the study more broadly: As released early, the data held about 85 million unique TCRs from HLA-typed donors. General observations from the study: It was in a later analysis that TCR association rates were seen to vary by HLA locus, highest for DRB1 and lowest for HLA-C. Only CMV serostatus was available as immune exposure information.

Germline lookup yields CDR1 KGHSH and CDR2 LQKENI. The junction had 3 bases not matched to a gene; V was cut back by 0 bases and J by 6 bases. The CDR3 loop spans 15 amino acids. 13 Jbeta primers and 60 Vbeta primers were used for the PCR. Using immunoSEQ multiplex PCR, the repertoire was profiled, and TCRdb retains in-frame clones only, with some absent. The data contain about 140,000 clones, 84% of them singletons. To note about this clone: Its antigen remains unidentified.

The sequence was obtained from a boy between 2 and 10 years old in good health and CMV-seronegative. The sequencing sample was made of PBMCs. The rearrangement links TRBV18 to TRBJ2-7; TRBD1 agrees at 12 bases. The CDR3 region has the DNA TGTGCCAGCTCACCACCCACGGGACAGGGGGCCGAGCAGTACTTC. Its translation: CASSPPTGQGAEQYF. Full variable domain (outside the CDR3, taken from reference TRBV18 and TRBJ2-7): NAGVMQNPRHLVRRRGQEARLRCSPMKGHSHVYWYRQLPEEGLKFMVYLQKENIIDESGMPKERFSAEFPKEGPSILRIQQVVRGDSAAYFCASSPPTGQGAEQYFGPGTRLTVT.